Following are 20 T cell receptor beta chains from one sample sequenced in a study of CD4+ T cells in melanoma. Sequenced by immunoSEQ multiplex PCR; TCRdb stores in-frame clones only, minus some. The sample yields over 100,000 clones, over 80% seen once. Material for sequencing was peripheral blood. These receptors all stem from a human donor with melanoma.

J is TRBJ2-3 and V is TRBV9, with D maybe TRBD2 (6 bases). V dropped 4 bases and J dropped 1 base, with 16 bases sitting between them. This CDR3 comprises 16 residues. CDR1 and CDR2 (germline): SGDLS, YYNGEE. Here the CDR3 reads CASSLRDQRGTDTQYF. CDR3 sequence (DNA): TGTGCCAGCAGCCTAAGGGACCAGCGGGGCACAGATACGCAGTATTTT.

Remarks on this clone: The DNA is left out, because the CDR3 cannot be placed on it with certainty; the CDR3 is given as TCRdb lists it. V and J are TRBV19 and TRBJ1-3. The CDR3 adds up to 11 amino acids, both ends counted. The germline gives CDR1 LNHDA, CDR2 SQIVND (reference sequence). CDR3 loop: CASTSGNTIYF.

This clone has a single count. The chain recombines TRBV7-2 with TRBJ2-1, with 8 bases that match TRBD2. The CDR3 covers 15 residues. Germline CDR1 is SGHTA and CDR2 is FQGNSA. Losses at the gene ends were 5 bases for V and 5 bases for J; bases not matched to a gene: 8. CDR3 sequence reads: CASSRGGKGDNEQFF. The CDR3 DNA follows: TGTGCCAGCAGCCGGGGGGGCAAAGGAGACAATGAGCAGTTCTTC.

V is TRBV30 and J is TRBJ2-7; D could derive from TRBD1 or TRBD2 (5 bases each). Germline values: CDR1 GTSNPN, CDR2 SVGIG (reference sequence). The ends were cut back, 0 bases at V and 7 bases at J, with 34 bases in the middle. CDR3 length: 20 residues. The CDR3 coding sequence is TGTGCCTGGAGTGTATTGGGGGTTTTGGTAGGGATGCGTGCTGAGTTAGAGCAGTACTTC. Translating gives CAWSVLGVLVGMRAELEQYF.

The chain joins TRBV7-2 to TRBJ2-4, with D tentatively TRBD1 (6 bases). Per the germline V gene, CDR1 is SGHTA and CDR2 is FQGNSA. V was pared by 3 bases and J by 7 bases, with 7 bases between. CDR3 size: 12 residues. In DNA form, the CDR3 reads TGTGCCAGCAGCTTCCAGGGGAACATTCAGTACTTC. Translation gives CASSFQGNIQYF.

The rearrangement joins TRBV28 to TRBJ1-4; D is ambiguous. Germline V gene lookup returns CDR1 MDHEN and CDR2 SYDVKM. The CDR3 covers 16 residues. The ends were cut back, 3 bases at V and 7 bases at J, with 18 bases in the middle. CDR3 nucleotide sequence: TGTGCCAGCAGTTTGCTCTTCGGGGAGATCGGTGAAAAACTGTTTTTT. Encoded protein: CASSLLFGEIGEKLFF.

The chain carries TRBV5-1 and TRBJ2-5; TRBD1 aligns across 7 bases. There are 15 residues in the CDR3. Germline loops: CDR1 SGHRS, CDR2 YFSETQ. The J segment lost 5 bases and the V segment lost 3 bases, leaving 10 bases of the junction unmatched. CDR3 sequence: CASSSPRDSPETQYF. In DNA, the CDR3 is TGCGCCAGCAGCTCGCCCCGGGACAGCCCGGAGACCCAGTACTTC.

This chain links TRBV5-1 with TRBJ2-1; the match to TRBD2 covers 10 bases. The V and J ends lost 0 bases and 3 bases, in that order; junction bases with no gene match: 12. CDR1 and CDR2 from the germline V gene are SGHRS and YFSETQ. The CDR3 runs 19 residues. The CDR3 DNA reads TGCGCCAGCAGCTTGGGGGGACTAGCGAACACATATCTCTACAATGAGCAGTTCTTC. Translation: CASSLGGLANTYLYNEQFF.

The chain combines TRBV28 with TRBJ1-2; TRBD1 might be the D (6 bases). Germline values: CDR1 MDHEN, CDR2 SYDVKM. The CDR3 is 15 residues long. V shed 7 bases and J shed 0 bases, with 15 bases lying between them. The CDR3 nucleotides are TGTGCCAGCAAACCCGGGGGGGCTTCTAACTATGGCTACACCTTC. Translating gives CASKPGGASNYGYTF.

This clone was detected once. This chain links TRBV7-9 with TRBJ2-7, with 9 bases that match TRBD1. The V gene's germline CDR1 is SEHNR and CDR2 FQNEAQ (reference sequence). The CDR3 length is 14 residues. With V trimmed by 6 bases and J by 5 bases, 8 bases remained unmatched. The CDR3 DNA follows: TGTGCCAGCAGTTCCGGGACAGGGAGTAACGAGCAGTACTTC. Protein sequence: CASSSGTGSNEQYF. The whole variable domain, filled in from reference TRBV7-9 and TRBJ2-7, reads DTGVSQNPRHKITKRGQNVTFRCDPISEHNRLYWYRQTLGQGPEFLTYFQNEAQLEKSRLLSDRFSAERPKGSFSTLEIQRTEQGDSAMYLCASSSGTGSNEQYFGPGTRLTVT.

The chain employs TRBV6-1 and TRBJ1-2; no clear D. The V gene lost 6 bases and the J gene lost 6 bases, with 14 bases spanning the gap. The CDR3 runs 13 residues. The V gene's germline CDR1 is MNHNS and CDR2 SASEGT. CDR3 region: CASSGRSWDGYTF. Here the CDR3 DNA reads TGTGCCAGCAGCGGTAGGTCTTGGGATGGCTACACCTTC.

In its sample, this clone was seen once. The chain joins TRBV5-1 to TRBJ1-5; D might be TRBD1 (5 bases). The CDR3 totals 16 residues. Germline V gives CDR1 SGHRS, CDR2 YFSETQ. V lost 4 bases to trimming and J lost 0 bases, with 14 bases between them. In DNA form, the CDR3 reads TGCGCCAGCAGCATGGGGACTCCCGATAGCAATCAGCCCCAGCATTTT. It encodes CASSMGTPDSNQPQHF.

J is TRBJ1-3 and V is TRBV28; TRBD1 aligns across 7 bases. The CDR3 covers 16 residues. Germline assignment: CDR1 MDHEN and CDR2 SYDVKM. After removal of 9 bases from V and 0 bases from J, the junction contained 11 bases not matched to a gene. The CDR3 coding sequence is TGTGCCAGTAACAGGGAACAGGGGCTCTCTGGAAACACCATATATTTT. Translating it yields CASNREQGLSGNTIYF. Full variable domain (missing parts from reference TRBV28 and TRBJ1-3): DVKVTQSSRYLVKRTGEKVFLECVQDMDHENMFWYRQDPGLGLRLIYFSYDVKMKEKGDIPEGYSVSREKKERFSLILESASTNQTSMYLCASNREQGLSGNTIYFGEGSWLTVV.

The genes are TRBV7-9 and TRBJ2-5, with 10 bases that match TRBD1. V lost 3 bases and J lost 14; bases outside the gene matches: 9. CDR1 is SEHNR, CDR2 FQNEAQ, per germline (reference sequence). This CDR3 contains 13 residues. CDR3 DNA sequence: TGTGCCAGCAGCTTCGGGACAGGGGATAGGACCTACTTC. This codes for CASSFGTGDRTYF.

This chain uses TRBV29-1 with TRBJ2-1, with 11 bases identical to TRBD2. V was pared by 5 bases and J by 1 base, with 4 bases of the junction left unmatched. The CDR3 runs to 15 residues. Germline loops: CDR1 SQVTM, CDR2 ANQGSEA. The CDR3 protein is CSVLGLAESYNEQFF. The CDR3, as DNA: TGCAGCGTTCTGGGACTAGCGGAGTCCTACAATGAGCAGTTCTTC.

V and J are TRBV9 and TRBJ2-2, with TRBD2 as a possible D gene (6 bases). The V gene lost 3 bases and the J gene lost 2 bases, with 11 bases spanning the gap. The CDR3 totals 15 residues. Germline V gene data show CDR1 as SGDLS and CDR2 as YYNGEE. The CDR3 spells CASSDRDSNTGELFF. The CDR3 region has the DNA TGTGCCAGCAGCGACCGGGACTCCAACACCGGGGAGCTGTTTTTT.

The chain has TRBV19 and TRBJ2-3; TRBD2 might be the D (5 bases). Germline CDR1 reads LNHDA; CDR2 reads SQIVND (reference sequence). With 2 bases removed from V and 4 bases from J, the gap between germline ends came to 10 bases. The CDR3 has 14 residues. The CDR3 sequence: CASSIPGSADTQYF. CDR3 sequence (DNA): TGTGCCAGTAGTATACCGGGGAGCGCAGATACGCAGTATTTT.

This chain uses TRBV2 with TRBJ2-5, with D uncertain. The CDR3 is 12 residues long. CDR1 is SNHLY, CDR2 FYNNEI, per germline. Trimming pared 6 bases from V and 5 bases from J, leaving 10 bases between. The CDR3 spells CASRVGLETQYF. Written as DNA, the CDR3 is TGTGCCAGCAGAGTAGGGCTGGAGACCCAGTACTTC. The full variable domain, in which reference TRBV2 and TRBJ2-5 provide the parts outside the CDR3, is EPEVTQTPSHQVTQMGQEVILRCVPISNHLYFYWYRQILGQKVEFLVSFYNNEISEKSEIFDDQFSVERPDGSNFTLKIRSTKLEDSAMYFCASRVGLETQYFGPGTRLLVL.

The V and J genes are TRBV5-4 and TRBJ2-7; weak D call: TRBD2 (5 bases). The CDR3 consists of 13 residues. V was shortened by 2 bases and J by 5 bases, with 11 bases between the two germline ends. Germline CDR1 and CDR2: SGHNT and YYREEE (reference sequence). In DNA form, the CDR3 reads TGTGCCAGCAGCTTTACCGGGGAAGACGAGCAGTACTTC. This encodes CASSFTGEDEQYF.

This chain links TRBV2 with TRBJ1-2; 8 nucleotides line up with TRBD1. J was trimmed by 6 bases and V by 8 bases; bases with no gene match: 11. Germline CDR1 and CDR2: SNHLY and FYNNEI. This CDR3 region has 14 residues. CDR3 residues: CASSAVGQGHGYTF. CDR3 nucleotides: TGTGCCAGCTCTGCGGTAGGACAGGGCCATGGCTACACCTTC.